The present entry profiles one T cell receptor (beta chain) with its context. PCR involved 60 Vbeta and 13 Jbeta primers. Method: immunoSEQ multiplex PCR; TCRdb's copy keeps in-frame clones and lacks some. Of some 200,000 clones in the sample, roughly 80% were seen once. The CDR3 runs to 13 residues. CDR1 and CDR2 from the germline V gene are LNHDA and SQIVND (reference sequence). Trimming at V came to 5 bases and at J to 5 bases, leaving 3 bases not matched to a gene. This record comes from a study of cytomegalovirus exposure and HLA in healthy donors. The gene calls are TRBV19 and TRBJ1-1, with TRBD1 matching 9 bases. The clonotype originates from a middle-aged man in good health and CMV-seronegative. Material: PBMCs. The CDR3 spells CASSSTGGTEAFF. The CDR3 bases are TGTGCCAGTAGTTCGACAGGGGGAACTGAAGCTTTCTTT.